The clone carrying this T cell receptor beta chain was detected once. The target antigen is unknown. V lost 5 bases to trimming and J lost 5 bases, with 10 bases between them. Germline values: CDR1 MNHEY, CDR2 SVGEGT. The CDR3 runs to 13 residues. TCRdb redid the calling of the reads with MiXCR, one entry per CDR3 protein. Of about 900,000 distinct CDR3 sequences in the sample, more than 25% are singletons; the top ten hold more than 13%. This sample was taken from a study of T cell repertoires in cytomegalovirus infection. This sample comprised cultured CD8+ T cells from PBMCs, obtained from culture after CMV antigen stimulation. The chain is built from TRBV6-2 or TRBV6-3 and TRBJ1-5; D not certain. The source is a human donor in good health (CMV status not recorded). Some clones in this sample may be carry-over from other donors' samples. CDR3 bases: TGTGCCAGCAGTACTCAGGCGGATCAGCCCCAGCATTTT. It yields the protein CASSTQADQPQHF.